This TCR beta chain was identified during a study of early T cells in non-severe SARS-CoV-2 infection. Overall study context: Chains from this unsorted whole-blood bulk RNA could not be paired. Points from the study as a whole: Missing private and CD4 specificities, VDJdb matching favored anti-spike CD8 responses.

The sample holds many counts of this clonotype. What it recognizes is unknown. Unique molecular identifiers tagged individual cDNA molecules. TCRdb passed the 5' RACE reads through MiXCR, listing each CDR3 protein once. The sample yields some 54,000 distinct CDR3 sequences, roughly a tenth seen once. CDR3 length: 15 residues. Trimming took 1 base from V and 8 from J, leaving 20 bases between them. Germline lookup yields CDR1 SQVTM and CDR2 ANQGSEA. The sequenced sample consisted of whole blood. The chain links TRBV29-1 to TRBJ2-5; possible D gene TRBD2, 6 bases. The origin of this receptor is an adult who was a healthcare worker with PCR-confirmed SARS-CoV-2 infection or an uninfected control (not recorded which). CDR3 coding DNA: TGCAGCGTTGAAGTAGGACTACGACCCCCCGACACCCAGTACTTC. Translated: CSVEVGLRPPDTQYF.